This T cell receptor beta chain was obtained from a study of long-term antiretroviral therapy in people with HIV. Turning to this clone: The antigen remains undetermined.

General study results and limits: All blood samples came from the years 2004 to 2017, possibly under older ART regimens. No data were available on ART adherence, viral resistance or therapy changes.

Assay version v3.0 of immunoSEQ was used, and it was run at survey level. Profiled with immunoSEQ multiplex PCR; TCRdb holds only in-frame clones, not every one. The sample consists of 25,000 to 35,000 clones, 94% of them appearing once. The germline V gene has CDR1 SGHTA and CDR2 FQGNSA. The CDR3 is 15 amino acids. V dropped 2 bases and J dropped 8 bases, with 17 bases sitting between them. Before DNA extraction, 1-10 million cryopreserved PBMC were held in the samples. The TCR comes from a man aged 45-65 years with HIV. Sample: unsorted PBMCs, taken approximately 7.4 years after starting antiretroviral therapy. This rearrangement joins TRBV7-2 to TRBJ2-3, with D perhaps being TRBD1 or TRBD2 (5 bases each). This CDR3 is CASSLMRGAEGTQYF. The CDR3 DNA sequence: TGTGCCAGCAGCTTAATGAGGGGAGCAGAAGGTACGCAGTATTTT.